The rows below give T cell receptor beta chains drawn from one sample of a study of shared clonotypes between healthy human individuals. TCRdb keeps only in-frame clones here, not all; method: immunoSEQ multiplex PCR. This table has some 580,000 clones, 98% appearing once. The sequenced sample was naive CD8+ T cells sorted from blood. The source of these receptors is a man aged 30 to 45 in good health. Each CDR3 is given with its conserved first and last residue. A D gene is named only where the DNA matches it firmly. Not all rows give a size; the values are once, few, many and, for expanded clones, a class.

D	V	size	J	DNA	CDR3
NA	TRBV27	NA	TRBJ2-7	TGTGCCAGCAGTTTATCCCAGACCTACGAGCAGTACTTC	CASSLSQTYEQYF
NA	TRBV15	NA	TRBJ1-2	TGTGCCACCAGCAGAGAAGCAGGGGACTCCTCGGAGATCTTC	CATSREAGDSSEIF
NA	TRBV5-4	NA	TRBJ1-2	TGTGCCAGCAGCTTGCAATCCCGAGGGGGAAAAGCTAACTATGGCTACACCTTC	CASSLQSRGGKANYGYTF
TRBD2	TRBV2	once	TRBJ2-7	TGTGCCAGCAGTGAATGGGTGGCGGGAGGGGATTACGAGCAGTACTTC	CASSEWVAGGDYEQYF
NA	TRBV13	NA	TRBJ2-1	TGTGCCAGCAGCCGACGGGGTTCCTACAATGAGCAGTTCTTC	CASSRRGSYNEQFF
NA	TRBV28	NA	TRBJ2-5	TGTGCCAGCTGTGGGTCACAGGGAACCCCGGCCCAAGAGACCCAGTACTTC	CASCGSQGTPAQETQYF
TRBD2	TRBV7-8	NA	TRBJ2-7	TGTGCCAGCAGCCTAGGACTAGCGGGGATTTACGAGCAGTACTTC	CASSLGLAGIYEQYF
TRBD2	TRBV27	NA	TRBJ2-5	TGTGCCAGCAGTTTGACAGGACTAGCGGGAGATAGAGAGACCCAGTACTTC	CASSLTGLAGDRETQYF
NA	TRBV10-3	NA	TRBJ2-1	TGTGCCATCAGTGGTAAGGAGCGGGTAAGCTCCTACAATGAGCAGTTCTTC	CAISGKERVSSYNEQFF
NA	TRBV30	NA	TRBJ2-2	TGTGCCTGGATGCCCGCGGGTATTGGGGAGCTGTTTTTT	CAWMPAGIGELFF
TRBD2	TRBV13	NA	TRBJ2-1	TGTGCCAGCAGCTTAGTGGGACTAGCGGATCACAATGAGCAGTTCTTC	CASSLVGLADHNEQFF
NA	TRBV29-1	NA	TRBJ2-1	TGCAGCGTCGTAGTGCAGGGGGGCTACGACAATGAGCAGTTCTTC	CSVVVQGGYDNEQFF
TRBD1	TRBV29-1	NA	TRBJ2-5	TGCAGCGTTGAATTCAGGGGGCGCGGAGAGACCCAGTACTTC	CSVEFRGRGETQYF
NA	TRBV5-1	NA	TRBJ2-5	TGCGCCAGCAGCTTGCATACCCTTCCGACCCAGTACTTC	CASSLHTLPTQYF
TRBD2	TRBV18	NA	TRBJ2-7	TGTGCCAGCTCATCAGCGGGAGGAGGCGAGCAGTACTTC	CASSSAGGGEQYF
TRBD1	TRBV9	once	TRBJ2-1	TGTGCCAGCAGCGGGACAGGGTTCGTCGATGAGCAGTTCTTC	CASSGTGFVDEQFF
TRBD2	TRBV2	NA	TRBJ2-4	TGTGCCAGCAAACGGACTCCGGGACTAGCGGGAGGAAAGGCCAAAAACATTCAGTACTTC	CASKRTPGLAGGKAKNIQYF
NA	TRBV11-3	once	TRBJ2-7	TGTGCCAGCAGCTCCCGGGACGCTGCCTACGAGCAGTACTTC	CASSSRDAAYEQYF
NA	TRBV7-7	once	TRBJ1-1	TGTGCTAGCAGCACCTCACCGAACACTGAAGCTTTCTTT	CASSTSPNTEAFF
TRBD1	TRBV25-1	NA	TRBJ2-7	TGTGCCAGCAGTAAGACAGGGTACTCCTACGAGCAGTACTTC	CASSKTGYSYEQYF
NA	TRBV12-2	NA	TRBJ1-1	TGTGCAAGTCGCAACGCGCCTCACTATGAAGCTTTCTTT	CASRNAPHYEAFF
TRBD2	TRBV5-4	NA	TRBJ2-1	TGTGCCAGCAGCTTGGGCCTAGCGGGAGTAGATGAGCAGTTCTTC	CASSLGLAGVDEQFF
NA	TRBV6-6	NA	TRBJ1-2	TGTGCCAGCAGTTACCCGGACAGAATAAACTATGGCTACACCTTC	CASSYPDRINYGYTF
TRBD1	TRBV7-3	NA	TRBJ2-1	TGTGCCAGCAGCCTGGGGACAGGGGGCAATGGGGATGAGCAGTTCTTC	CASSLGTGGNGDEQFF
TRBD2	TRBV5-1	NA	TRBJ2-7	TGCGCCAGCAGCTTATGGACTAGCGGGAGTTACGAGCAGTACTTC	CASSLWTSGSYEQYF
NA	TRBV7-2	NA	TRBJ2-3	TGTGCCAGCAGCTTCCCCGGGAGTGGCGGGACGGAACGAGATACGCAGTATTTT	CASSFPGSGGTERDTQYF
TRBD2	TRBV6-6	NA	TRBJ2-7	TGTGCCAGCAGTCACCCGACTAGCCCCTACGAGCAGTACTTC	CASSHPTSPYEQYF
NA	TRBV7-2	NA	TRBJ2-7	TGTGCCAGCAGCGCATCGACGGACTACGAGCAGTACTTC	CASSASTDYEQYF
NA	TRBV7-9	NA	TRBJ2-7	TGTGCCAGCAGCTCACCTCCCTACGAGCAGTACTTC	CASSSPPYEQYF